This T cell receptor (beta chain) was sequenced in a study of blood T cell repertoires in COVID-19. The protocol was immunoSEQ multiplex PCR, while the TCRdb copy is restricted to in-frame clones and leaves out a portion. The sample comprises about 69,000 clones, 75% to 85% of which are singletons, and roughly 48% rests with the top ten. This clone was observed a few times. Source material: peripheral blood. The sequence came from a human donor in a cohort sampled during active COVID-19.

The CDR3: CASSFTVDRVGEKLFF. The CDR3 DNA reads TGTGCCAGCAGCTTTACGGTGGACAGGGTTGGCGAAAAACTGTTTTTT. The chain has TRBV7-6 and TRBJ1-4; 8 bases are shared with TRBD1. Trimming cost V 3 bases and J 8 bases; bases outside gene matches: 11. Germline-derived CDR1 and CDR2 are SGHVS and FNYEAQ. The CDR3 spans 16 residues.